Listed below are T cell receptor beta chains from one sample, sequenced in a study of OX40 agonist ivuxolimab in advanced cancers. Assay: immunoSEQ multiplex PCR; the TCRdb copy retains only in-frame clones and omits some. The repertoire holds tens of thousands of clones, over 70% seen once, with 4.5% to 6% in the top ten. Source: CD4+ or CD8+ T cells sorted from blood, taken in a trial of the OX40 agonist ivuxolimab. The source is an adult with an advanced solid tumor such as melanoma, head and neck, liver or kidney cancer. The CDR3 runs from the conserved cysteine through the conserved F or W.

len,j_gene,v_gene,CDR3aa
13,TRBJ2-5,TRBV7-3,CASSQGNQETQYF
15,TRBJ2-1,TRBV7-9,CASSEAGSRNNEQFF
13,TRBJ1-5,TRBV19,CASSYGSNQPQHF
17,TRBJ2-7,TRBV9,CASSPQTSGSSSYEQYF
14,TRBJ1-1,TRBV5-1,CASSFGHPNTEAFF
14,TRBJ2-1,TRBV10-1,CASSSQTNVGEQFF
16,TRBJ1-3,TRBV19,CASSRTVVGSGNTIYF
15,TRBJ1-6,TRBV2,CASSQQGGSNSPLHF
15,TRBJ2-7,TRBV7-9,CASSLLTGGVSEQYF
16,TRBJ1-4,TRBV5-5,CASQPGWSITNEKLFF
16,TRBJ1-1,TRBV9,CASSPRGGGLGTEAFF
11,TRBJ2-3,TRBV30,CAWAIRDTQYF
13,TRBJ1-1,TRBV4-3,CASSQVGTAEAFF
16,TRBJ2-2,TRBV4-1,CASSQGVAGRTGELFF
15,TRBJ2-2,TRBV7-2,CASSQGAVNTGELFF
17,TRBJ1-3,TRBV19,CASSIDLRGSTGNTIYF
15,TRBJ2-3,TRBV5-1,CATHEGGSSADTQYF
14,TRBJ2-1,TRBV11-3,CASSKDGFYNEQFF
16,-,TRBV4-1,CASSQDLLGRSYEQYF
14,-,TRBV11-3,CASSSTSGVGEQYF
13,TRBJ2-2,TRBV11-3,CASSTRQSGELFF
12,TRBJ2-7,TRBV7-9,CASRGGFDEQYF
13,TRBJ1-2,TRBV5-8,CASRSAGNVGYTF
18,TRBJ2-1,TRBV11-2,CASSEGGVGIGSNNEQFF
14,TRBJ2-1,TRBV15,CATKGDQHYNEQFF
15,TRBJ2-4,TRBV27,CASSSSRGRENIQYF
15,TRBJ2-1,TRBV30,CAWGTSGPHLDEQFF
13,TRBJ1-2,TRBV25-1,CASSAGQYIPHTF
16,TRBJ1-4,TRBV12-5,CASGLAPGQGGEKLFF
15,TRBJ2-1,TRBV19,CASSSGTKTYNEQFF
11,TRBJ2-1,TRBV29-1,CSHRGTNEQFF
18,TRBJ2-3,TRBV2,CASSREGTSGREADTQYF
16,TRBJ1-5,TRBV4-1,CASSQAQQGGEQPQHF
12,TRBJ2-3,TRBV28,CASRTQEDTQYF
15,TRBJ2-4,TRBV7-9,CASTPTGKDKNIQYF
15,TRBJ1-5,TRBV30,CAWSLGLGDGQPQHF
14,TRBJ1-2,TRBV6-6,CASSPPQSLYGYTF